This T cell receptor beta chain was identified during a study of control samples from healthy donors and cancer patients. The CDR3 consists of 14 residues. Trimming took off 0 bases at V and 0 bases at J, with 4 bases between the two ends. CDR1 SGHTA and CDR2 FQGTGA come from the germline V gene. Assay used: immunoSEQ multiplex PCR; TCRdb lists only in-frame clones, some missing. The sample has some 100,000 clones, more than 85% seen once; the top ten hold 1.3%. The TCR sequence derives from a woman between 45 and 60 years old in good health. The sequenced sample was blood. V is TRBV7-3 and J is TRBJ2-3; D gene ambiguous. CDR3 residues: CASSLTRSTDTQYF. The CDR3 DNA reads TGTGCCAGCAGCTTAACTCGGAGCACAGATACGCAGTATTTT.